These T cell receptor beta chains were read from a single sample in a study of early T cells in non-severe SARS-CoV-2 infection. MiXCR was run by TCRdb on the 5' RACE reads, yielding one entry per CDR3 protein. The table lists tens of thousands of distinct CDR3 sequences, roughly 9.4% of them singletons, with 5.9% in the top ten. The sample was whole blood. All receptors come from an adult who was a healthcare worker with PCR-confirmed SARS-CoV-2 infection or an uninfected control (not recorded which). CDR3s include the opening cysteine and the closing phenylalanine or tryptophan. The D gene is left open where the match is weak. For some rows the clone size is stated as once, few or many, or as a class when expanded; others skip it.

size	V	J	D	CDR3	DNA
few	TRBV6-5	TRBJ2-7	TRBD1	CASSYGRGLKGSYEQYF	TGTGCCAGCAGTTACGGCAGGGGGCTTAAAGGCTCCTACGAGCAGTACTTC
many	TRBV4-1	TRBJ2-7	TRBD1	CASSQAGTGAYEQYF	TGCGCCAGCAGCCAGGCCGGGACAGGGGCCTACGAGCAGTACTTC
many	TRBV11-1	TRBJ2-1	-	CASSLSGTSTLEQFF	TGTGCCAGCAGCTTATCTGGGACTTCTACCCTTGAGCAGTTCTTC
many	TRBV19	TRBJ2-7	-	CASRPGGTYEQYF	TGTGCCAGTAGGCCGGGCGGGACCTACGAGCAGTACTTC
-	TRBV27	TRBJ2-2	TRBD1	CASIRTGSGTGELFF	TGTGCCAGCATAAGGACAGGGAGTGGCACCGGGGAGCTGTTTTTT
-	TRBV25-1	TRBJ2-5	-	CASSELGSETQYF	TGTGCCAGCAGTGAACTGGGATCCGAGACCCAGTACTTC
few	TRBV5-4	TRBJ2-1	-	CASSSLDYEQFF	TGTGCCAGCAGTTCCCTAGACTATGAGCAGTTCTTC
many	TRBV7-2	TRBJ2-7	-	CASSLVRASYEQYF	TGTGCCAGCAGCTTAGTACGGGCCTCCTACGAGCAGTACTTC
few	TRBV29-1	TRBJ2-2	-	CSAFGLAGMNTGELFF	TGCAGCGCTTTTGGGTTGGCGGGGATGAACACCGGGGAGCTGTTTTTT
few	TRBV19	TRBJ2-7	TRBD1	CASSITGANEQYF	TGTGCCAGTAGTATAACAGGGGCCAACGAGCAGTACTTC
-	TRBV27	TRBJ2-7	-	CASGFEEQYF	TGTGCCAGCGGCTTCGAAGAGCAGTACTTC
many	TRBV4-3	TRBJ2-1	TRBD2	CASSQVLAGHYNEQFF	TGCGCCAGCAGCCAAGTTCTAGCGGGACATTACAATGAGCAGTTCTTC
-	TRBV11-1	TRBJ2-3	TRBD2	CASSLGSSGRGDTQYF	TGTGCCAGCAGCTTAGGCTCTAGCGGGAGAGGTGATACGCAGTATTTT
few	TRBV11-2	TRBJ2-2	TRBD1	CASSRGQINTGELFF	TGTGCCAGCAGCCGGGGACAGATCAACACCGGGGAGCTGTTTTTT
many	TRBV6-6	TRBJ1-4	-	CASSYIGEKLFF	TGTGCCAGCAGTTACATTGGGGAAAAACTGTTTTTT
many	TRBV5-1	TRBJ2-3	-	CASRRGERDTQYF	TGCGCCAGCAGGAGAGGGGAACGAGATACGCAGTATTTT
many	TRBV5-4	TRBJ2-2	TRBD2	CASSLPLAENTGELFF	TGTGCCAGCAGCTTGCCCCTAGCGGAGAACACCGGGGAGCTGTTTTTT
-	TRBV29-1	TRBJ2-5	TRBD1	CSVADRGPETQYF	TGCAGCGTTGCTGACAGGGGTCCGGAGACCCAGTACTTC
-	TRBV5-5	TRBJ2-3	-	CASSLAGSYTDTQYF	TGTGCCAGCAGCTTGGCGGGCAGTTACACAGATACGCAGTATTTT
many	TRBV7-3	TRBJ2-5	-	CASGSDHQETQYF	TGTGCCAGCGGCTCTGACCATCAAGAGACCCAGTACTTC
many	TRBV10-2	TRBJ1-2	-	CASRSTNPPPYGYTF	TGCGCCAGCAGATCCACGAATCCACCACCCTATGGCTACACCTTC
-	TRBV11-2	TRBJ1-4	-	CASKKKKLFF	TGTGCCAGCAAGAAGAAGAAACTGTTTTTT
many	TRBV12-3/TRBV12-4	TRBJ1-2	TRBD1	CASSPTNDRGRFEGYTF	TGTGCCAGCAGCCCAACGAACGACAGGGGTAGATTCGAGGGCTACACCTTC
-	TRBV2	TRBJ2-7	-	CASSGTYPYEQYF	TGTGCCAGCTCTGGGACTTATCCCTACGAGCAGTACTTC
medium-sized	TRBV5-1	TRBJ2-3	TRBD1	CASSFGQGADTQYF	TGCGCCAGCAGCTTCGGACAGGGGGCAGATACGCAGTATTTT
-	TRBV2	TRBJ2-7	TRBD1	CASRGDREIPYEQYF	TGTGCCAGCAGGGGGGACAGGGAAATTCCCTACGAGCAGTACTTC
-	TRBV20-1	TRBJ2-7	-	CSARDWKWGSSREQYF	TGCAGTGCTAGAGATTGGAAATGGGGGAGTTCTAGGGAGCAGTACTTC
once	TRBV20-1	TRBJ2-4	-	CSARRIDKNIQYF	TGCAGTGCGAGGCGGATAGACAAAAACATTCAGTACTTC
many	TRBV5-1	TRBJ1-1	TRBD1	CASSKDRGLTEAFF	TGCGCCAGCAGCAAGGACAGGGGGTTGACTGAAGCTTTCTTT
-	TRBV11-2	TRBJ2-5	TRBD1	CASSTDRDPRETQYF	TGTGCCAGCAGCACGGACAGGGACCCCCGGGAGACCCAGTACTTC